The 7 T cell receptor beta chains presented below share a single source sample, sequenced in a study of T-cell memory formation after mild COVID-19. TCRdb processed the 5' RACE reads anew with MiXCR; each CDR3 protein has one entry. The sample has 49,000 or so distinct CDR3 sequences; around 7% are singletons. Sequences were obtained from PBMCs or a T cell subset sorted from them (not recorded which). The receptors stem from a man between 18 and 29 years old who had mild COVID-19 (a few samples of this study predate the infection). Cell type and time point are not known.

This clonotype has ten or more counts. This chain uses TRBV4-1 with TRBJ2-5; 8 bases map to TRBD1. The CDR3 contains 14 residues. V gave up 1 base and J gave up 4 bases; unmatched junction bases: 2. The germline V gene has CDR1 MGHRA and CDR2 YSYEKL. CDR3 nucleotides: TGCGCCAGCAGCCAAGGGGACAGGTCAGAGACCCAGTACTTC. Translated, it gives CASSQGDRSETQYF.

This sequence joins TRBV4-1 and TRBJ1-2; 9 bases line up with TRBD1. The germline CDR1 and CDR2 sequences are MGHRA and YSYEKL. The CDR3 covers 14 residues. The J segment lost 7 bases and the V segment lost 4 bases, leaving 7 bases of the junction unmatched. The CDR3 nucleotides read TGCGCCAGCAGCCTTGGGACAGGGAATAGTGGCTACACCTTC. Protein sequence: CASSLGTGNSGYTF.

In this sample, this clonotype turned up many times. CDR3 DNA: TGTGCCAGCAGCTTATCTCTGCGGGGGGCCCGAGATACGCAGTATTTT. Translated, it gives CASSLSLRGARDTQYF. J is TRBJ2-3 and V is TRBV7-8, with 8 positions matching TRBD2. V lost 2 bases to trimming and J lost 5 bases; unmatched junction nucleotides: 9. The CDR3 runs to 16 residues. From germline, CDR1 is SGHVS and CDR2 FQNEAQ.

This clonotype was seen a handful of times. The chain combines TRBV29-1 with TRBJ2-1; 10 bases align to TRBD2. This CDR3 region has 13 residues. Per the germline V gene, CDR1 is SQVTM and CDR2 is ANQGSEA. V lost 7 bases and J lost 5; bases outside the gene matches: 5. DNA of the CDR3: TGCAGCGCAACTAGCGGGGCCCACAATGAGCAGTTCTTC. This sequence encodes CSATSGAHNEQFF.

The chain combines TRBV20-1 with TRBJ1-1; D is uncertain. The CDR3 is 13 amino acids. Germline V gene sequence: CDR1 DFQATT, CDR2 SNEGSKA (reference sequence). V was trimmed by 0 bases and J by 5 bases, leaving 10 bases between them. This CDR3 reads CSARDSTATEAFF. CDR3 coding DNA: TGCAGTGCTAGAGATAGTACGGCAACTGAAGCTTTCTTT.

This chain links TRBV20-1 with TRBJ1-2; 7 positions agree with TRBD1. The length of the CDR3 is 15 residues. The germline gives CDR1 DFQATT, CDR2 SNEGSKA (reference sequence). The V gene end was trimmed by 2 bases and the J gene end by 7 bases; junction bases not matched to a gene: 13. The CDR3 bases are TGCAGTGCTAGAAGTGCGTCAGGGGGAAATACTGGCTACACCTTC. It is translated as CSARSASGGNTGYTF.

For this clonotype: A single base separates this from a much larger clone, so it may be a read error. The V and J genes are TRBV11-2 and TRBJ2-1; D is perhaps TRBD2 (6 bases). In germline, CDR1 is SGHAT, CDR2 FQNNGV. The length of the CDR3 is 17 residues. Trimming pared 6 bases from V and 1 base from J, leaving 19 bases between. The CDR3 sequence is CASRGLSGSRSYNEQFF. The CDR3 DNA follows: TGTGCCAGCAGGGGACTCAGTGGCAGTAGGTCCTACAATGAGCAGTTCTTC.